This T cell receptor beta chain is from a study of T cells in Graves' hyperthyroidism and ophthalmopathy. There were TCR beta CDR3 regions amplified from RNA transcripts. In the first-round RT-PCR of the TCR CDR3, the HTBI primer set was used. Using its own MiXCR run on the multiplex PCR reads, TCRdb lists one record per CDR3 protein. The sample carries about 58,000 distinct CDR3 sequences, roughly 49% recorded once. Study-wide results and limits: Stable hyperthyroidism and ophthalmopathy were separated using 13 V-J signatures.

This clonotype is medium-sized by share. As yet, its antigen is unknown. Those patients with uncontrolled infection, other autoimmune disease, pregnancy or lactation were excluded. Diagnosis rested on symptoms, serum thyroxine and TRAb, thyroid ultrasound, and orbital computed tomography. From 10 ml of fresh peripheral blood, PBMCs were isolated. V dropped 7 bases and J dropped 2 bases, with 15 bases sitting between them. Germline V lookup: CDR1 ENHRY, CDR2 SYGVKD. CDR3 size: 14 residues. The receptor comes from a woman aged 30 to 39 with Graves' ophthalmopathy. The J gene is TRBJ2-7, the V gene TRBV10-3, with D possibly called TRBD1 or TRBD2 (5 bases each). Specimen: blood. CDR3 DNA: TGTGCCATCAACCGGGACGGAATAACCTACGAGCAGTACTTC. It is translated as CAINRDGITYEQYF.